Listed here are 20 T cell receptor beta chains from one sample, sequenced in a study of T cell changes during pregnancy in multiple sclerosis. Method: immunoSEQ multiplex PCR; TCRdb's copy keeps in-frame clones and lacks some. The sample records fewer than 65,000 clones, roughly nine tenths being singletons. The sample here was peripheral blood, taken after pregnancy. These receptors came from a female donor in good health, enrolled as a control in a pregnancy study.

The chain couples TRBV19 to TRBJ1-5, with 7 bases fitting TRBD1. This CDR3 has 13 amino acids. The germline V gene encodes CDR1 LNHDA and CDR2 SQIVND (reference sequence). The V and J ends lost 4 bases and 6 bases, in that order; junction bases with no gene match: 3. The CDR3 nucleotides read TGTGCCAGTAGTACCGGGACAGCTCAGCCCCAGCATTTT. It translates to CASSTGTAQPQHF.

V is TRBV2 and J is TRBJ1-2, with 9 bases lining up with TRBD1. The CDR3 length is 13 residues. Looked up from germline, CDR1 is SNHLY and CDR2 is FYNNEI. The V gene end was trimmed by 4 bases and the J gene end by 4 bases; junction bases not matched to a gene: 1. The CDR3 coding sequence is TGTGCCAGCAGTGCGGGACAGGGCTATGGCTACACCTTC. It yields the protein CASSAGQGYGYTF.

J is TRBJ1-1 and V is TRBV5-1, with 8 positions matching TRBD1. CDR3 length: 17 amino acids. Germline assignment: CDR1 SGHRS and CDR2 YFSETQ. J lost 4 bases, V lost 0 bases, and 11 bases had no gene match. CDR3 DNA sequence: TGCGCCAGCAGCTTGGGTCGGGCAGGGGGCCGGAGCACTGAAGCTTTCTTT. Its translation is CASSLGRAGGRSTEAFF. The full variable domain, with the rest looked up from reference TRBV5-1 and TRBJ1-1, is KAGVTQTPRYLIKTRGQQVTLSCSPISGHRSVSWYQQTPGQGLQFLFEYFSETQRNKGNFPGRFSGRQFSNSRSEMNVSTLELGDSALYLCASSLGRAGGRSTEAFFGQGTRLTVV.

The V and J genes are TRBV19 and TRBJ1-5; D is uncertain. Deletions cut 7 bases from V and 6 bases from J, with 19 bases between. The CDR3 runs to 15 residues. Germline CDR1 and CDR2: LNHDA and SQIVND (reference sequence). This CDR3 reads CASTFGPGEGQPQHF. The CDR3 DNA sequence: TGTGCCAGTACCTTCGGACCCGGCGAGGGTCAGCCCCAGCATTTT.

The chain links TRBV6-6 to TRBJ1-5; TRBD1 matches at 9 bases. The CDR3 runs 13 residues. J lost 6 bases, V lost 8 bases, and 5 bases had no gene match. CDR1 and CDR2 (germline): MNHNY, SVGAGI (reference sequence). CDR3 region: CASRQGEAQPQHF. In nucleotides, the CDR3 is TGTGCCAGCCGACAGGGGGAGGCTCAGCCCCAGCATTTT.

This chain uses TRBV2 with TRBJ1-2; 8 bases line up with TRBD1. Germline loops: CDR1 SNHLY, CDR2 FYNNEI. V was pared by 7 bases and J by 3 bases, with 4 bases of the junction left unmatched. The CDR3 loop spans 13 amino acids. The CDR3 DNA reads TGTGCCAGCATCAGGGGGCACGACTATGGCTACACCTTC. Translating it yields CASIRGHDYGYTF.

This clone has a single count. This CDR3 reads CASMGQGASDTQYF. CDR3 in DNA: TGCGCCAGCATGGGTCAGGGCGCATCAGATACGCAGTATTTT. The chain employs TRBV5-1 and TRBJ2-3, with D possibly being TRBD1 (5 bases). The length of the CDR3 is 14 residues. CDR1 and CDR2 (germline): SGHRS, YFSETQ. V lost 6 bases and J 4 bases, leaving 15 bases between the germline ends.

The chain combines TRBV14 with TRBJ1-2; tentatively, D is TRBD1 (5 bases). Germline V gene data show CDR1 as SGHDN and CDR2 as FVKESK. V dropped 1 base and J dropped 3 bases, with 9 bases sitting between them. The CDR3 totals 14 residues. CDR3 nucleotides: TGTGCCAGCAGCCAAGGGGGGGACGACTATGGCTACACCTTC. Amino acids: CASSQGGDDYGYTF. Full variable domain (rest looked up from reference TRBV14 and TRBJ1-2): EAGVTQFPSHSVIEKGQTVTLRCDPISGHDNLYWYRRVMGKEIKFLLHFVKESKQDESGMPNNRFLAERTGGTYSTLKVQPAELEDSGVYFCASSQGGDDYGYTFGSGTRLTVV.

In this sample, this clone turned up once. The rearrangement links TRBV10-3 to TRBJ2-2, with 10 bases identical to TRBD1. J gave up 3 bases and V 6 bases, and 4 bases lay outside the gene matches. Germline loops: CDR1 ENHRY, CDR2 SYGVKD. The CDR3 has 15 amino acids. Here the CDR3 DNA reads TGTGCCATCAGACCGGACAGGGGGGACACCGGGGAGCTGTTTTTT. This sequence encodes CAIRPDRGDTGELFF.

The chain has TRBV7-2 and TRBJ1-2, with 7 bases fitting TRBD1. The CDR3 is 16 amino acids. CDR1 is SGHTA, CDR2 FQGNSA, per germline. The V segment lost 11 bases and the J segment 8 bases; nucleotides outside the gene matches: 23. The CDR3 reads CALVYIGQEPLVGYTF. In DNA, the CDR3 is TGTGCCCTCGTCTATATAGGACAGGAACCCTTGGTGGGCTACACCTTC.

This CDR3 is CASRGTWQNQPQHF. The DNA for the CDR3 is TGTGCCAGCAGGGGGACATGGCAAAATCAGCCCCAGCATTTT. The J gene is TRBJ1-5, the V gene TRBV2, with D perhaps matching TRBD1 (6 bases). Germline V gene sequence: CDR1 SNHLY, CDR2 FYNNEI. V shed 6 bases and J shed 4 bases, with 13 bases lying between them. This CDR3 contains 14 residues.

The chain uses TRBV5-6 and TRBJ2-7; a possible D gene is TRBD2 (7 bases). Germline V gene data show CDR1 as SGHDT and CDR2 as YYEEEE. There are 16 residues in the CDR3. V was pared by 2 bases and J by 5 bases, with 20 bases between. CDR3 sequence (DNA): TGTGCCAGCAGCTTAAGTAGGCGGGGGCGCGTCGACGAGCAGTACTTC. This gives the protein CASSLSRRGRVDEQYF.

The gene calls are TRBV6-6 and TRBJ1-4; 9 bases align to TRBD1. Germline V CDR1 and CDR2: MNHNY, SVGAGI (reference sequence). J gave up 8 bases and V 6 bases, and 10 bases lay outside the gene matches. This CDR3 has 15 residues. The CDR3 region has the DNA TGTGCCAGCAGCGACTCGGGACAGGGAGACGAAAAACTGTTTTTT. This gives the protein CASSDSGQGDEKLFF.

The genes are TRBV6-1 and TRBJ1-2, with D possibly matching TRBD1 (5 bases). CDR3 size: 13 residues. Germline CDR1 is MNHNS and CDR2 is SASEGT. V gave up 7 bases and J gave up 4 bases, with 13 bases separating them. CDR3 residues: CASIPGLGYGYTF. The DNA of the CDR3 is TGTGCCAGCATACCAGGGTTAGGCTATGGCTACACCTTC.

The V call is TRBV19, the J call TRBJ1-6; 9 bases fit TRBD1. Trimming cost V 5 bases and J 9 bases; bases outside gene matches: 2. Germline V gene lookup returns CDR1 LNHDA and CDR2 SQIVND (reference sequence). The CDR3 has 13 residues. The CDR3 loop is CASSLDRGSPLHF. In nucleotides, the CDR3 is TGTGCCAGTAGTCTGGACAGGGGTTCACCCCTCCACTTT.

This chain connects TRBV29-1 to TRBJ1-1, with no clear D. Germline V lookup: CDR1 SQVTM, CDR2 ANQGSEA. V gave up 2 bases and J gave up 7 bases, with 8 bases separating them. This CDR3 contains 11 residues. This chain's CDR3 is CSVETEDEAFF. The CDR3 DNA follows: TGCAGCGTTGAAACCGAGGATGAAGCTTTCTTT.

V gene TRBV5-6 combines with J gene TRBJ2-7; TRBD2 agrees at 12 bases. The CDR3 runs to 15 residues. Germline loops: CDR1 SGHDT, CDR2 YYEEEE. V lost 4 bases and J lost 7; bases outside the gene matches: 9. DNA for the CDR3: TGTGCCAGCAGCAGGACTAGCGGGATCTGGTGGGAGCAGTACTTC. Translating it yields CASSRTSGIWWEQYF.

This chain connects TRBV27 to TRBJ2-7; 10 positions match TRBD2. The CDR3 length is 14 residues. V was clipped by 2 bases and J by 2 bases; unmatched bases: 0. Per germline, CDR1 MNHEY and CDR2 SMNVEV (reference sequence). The CDR3 DNA is TGTGCCAGCAGTTTACTAGCGGGGGCCTACGAGCAGTACTTC. As protein: CASSLLAGAYEQYF.

The V gene is TRBV19, the J gene TRBJ1-1; D is undetermined. The CDR3 is 13 amino acids. Germline V gives CDR1 LNHDA, CDR2 SQIVND (reference sequence). The ends were cut back, 5 bases at V and 8 bases at J, with 15 bases in the middle. The CDR3: CASSYPGEWEAFF. In nucleotides, the CDR3 is TGTGCCAGTAGTTACCCCGGTGAGTGGGAAGCTTTCTTT.

V usage is TRBV28 and J usage is TRBJ1-6; 8 positions agree with TRBD1. CDR1 and CDR2 from the germline V gene are MDHEN and SYDVKM. The J segment lost 10 bases and the V segment lost 6 bases, leaving 8 bases of the junction unmatched. The CDR3 totals 14 residues. Written as DNA, the CDR3 is TGTGCCAGCAGGTTACAGGGGGTAGGGTCACCCCTCCACTTT. Its protein is CASRLQGVGSPLHF.